This T cell receptor beta chain derives from a study of T-cell reconstitution after alpha-beta-depleted transplantation in children. Using unique molecular identifiers, the investigators prepared the TCRbeta library. A single record per CDR3 protein comes from TCRdb applying MiXCR to the PCR reads. Of more than 200,000 distinct CDR3 sequences in the sample, roughly a quarter are singletons; the top ten hold 4% to 6%. The study, taken as a whole, reports: Diversity and T-cell counts at one year after transplant derived mostly from new T cells. Diversity of TCRbeta at day 60 was high in some patients, arising from surviving recipient T cells and thymic progenitors. In patients about two months after transplant, alpha-beta T cells reportedly arose from several hundred expanded graft clones.

In regard to this clonotype: Antigen: not known.

CDR3 length: 17 residues. Looked up from germline, CDR1 is LGHNA and CDR2 is YNFKEQ. Trimming took 2 bases from V and 4 from J; bases not matched to a gene: 6. This specimen was PBMCs, mostly from graft donor cells, taken 360 days after TCRalphabeta/CD19-depleted stem cell transplant. The receptor comes from a female patient between 2 and 15 years old who had a stem cell transplant for congenital amegakaryocytic thrombocytopenia, so the T cells may come from the graft donor. V gene TRBV4-2 combines with J gene TRBJ2-3, with 13 bases matching TRBD2. The CDR3 DNA follows: TGTGCCAGCAGCCAAAGGACTAGCGGGAGTCATCCAGATACGCAGTATTTT. Encoded protein: CASSQRTSGSHPDTQYF.